This is a list of T cell receptor beta chains from one sample in a study of T cells in Graves' hyperthyroidism and ophthalmopathy. Using its own MiXCR run on the multiplex PCR reads, TCRdb lists one record per CDR3 protein. This table holds fewer than 700,000 distinct CDR3 sequences, 16% found once. Source material: blood. Every receptor here comes from a woman aged 25 to 39 with Graves' hyperthyroidism. CDR3s leave out the opening cysteine and the closing phenylalanine or tryptophan.

TRBV5-1,TRBJ1-2,ASSSQDGYGYT
TRBV28,TRBJ1-1,ASSLRGGDTEAF
TRBV5-6,TRBJ1-6,ASSSIPGQGDSPLH
TRBV27,TRBJ2-1,ASSLHGQGPNNEQF
TRBV5-4,TRBJ1-2,ASRPGTGDGYT
TRBV18,TRBJ2-7,ASSPPGLAGIFSYEQY
TRBV5-4,TRBJ1-1,ASSVQTGFTEAF
TRBV6-1,TRBJ2-1,ASAALAVSYNEQF
TRBV7-9,TRBJ2-3,ASSQTPDTQY
TRBV6-1,TRBJ1-2,ASSYSGAGYGYT
TRBV3-1,TRBJ2-1,ASSHGGEQF
TRBV10-3,TRBJ2-5,AISESEETQY
TRBV4-3,TRBJ1-1,ASSQDRRHGAF
TRBV27,TRBJ1-1,ASSINRGGFTF
TRBV12-3/TRBV12-4,TRBJ2-1,ASRSGTSFYNEQF
TRBV7-9,TRBJ2-3,ASSPPEESDTQY
TRBV20-1,TRBJ1-1,SAKTGVSEAF
TRBV15,TRBJ1-2,ATSSGAGYT
TRBV29-1,TRBJ2-7,SVAGGISSYEQY
TRBV2,TRBJ2-5,ASSPGTVYQETQY
TRBV6-2/TRBV6-3,TRBJ1-2,ASRPTGQNYGYT
TRBV7-2,TRBJ2-3,ASSPWAVSTDTQY
TRBV6-1,TRBJ2-1,ASSDTGRVSNEQF
TRBV30,TRBJ2-2,AWSVYLGTGELF
TRBV20-1,TRBJ2-1,SAIPLAGVNNEQF
TRBV12-3/TRBV12-4,TRBJ2-5,ASSLSRRKEETQY
TRBV3-1,TRBJ2-1,ASSLIRTSYYNEQF
TRBV24-1,TRBJ2-1,ATSESWTSGTHNEQF
TRBV10-3,TRBJ1-1,ATRGTNTEAF
TRBV28,TRBJ2-1,ASSRLYEQF
TRBV19,TRBJ1-2,ATGPGTVLDYGYT
TRBV3-1,TRBJ2-7,ASSRTGRTPEQY
TRBV30,TRBJ2-1,AWSGLAGGYNEQF
TRBV6-1,TRBJ2-7,ASSEEFSGSYEQY
TRBV28,TRBJ1-6,ASSVPGPPTGALH
TRBV10-3,TRBJ2-7,AISERWAVGGFSGEQY
TRBV11-3,TRBJ2-1,ASSFSQYNEQF
TRBV7-9,TRBJ2-1,ASSLDDRGPYNEQF
TRBV5-1,TRBJ1-2,ASSVDGTGHGYT
TRBV27,TRBJ1-5,ASSDRGRSFNQPQH
TRBV5-1,TRBJ2-1,ASSLLAGGDEQF
TRBV7-2,TRBJ2-7,ASSLLGAGYEQY
TRBV28,TRBJ1-1,ASTIGPTGAGTEAF
TRBV7-9,TRBJ2-7,ASSRAGDYEQY
TRBV11-3,TRBJ2-2,ASSLRGGNTGELF
TRBV27,TRBJ1-2,ASSETGGAHYGYT
TRBV28,TRBJ2-5,ATLGQGWEETQY
TRBV5-6,TRBJ1-1,ASSLEYDRSGTEAF
TRBV20-1,TRBJ1-1,SASGGRSEAF
TRBV19,TRBJ2-6,ASSNGTSGANVLT